The rows below give T cell receptor beta chains drawn from one sample of a study of blood T cell repertoires in COVID-19. The data were produced by immunoSEQ multiplex PCR, yet TCRdb's version contains in-frame clones alone and is incomplete. The table has around 150,000 clones, around 82% seen once. The sequenced sample was peripheral blood. These TCRs come from a woman aged 40-49 years with COVID-19, enrolled during active disease. The CDR3 runs from the conserved cysteine through the conserved F or W. The D gene is left open where the match is weak. Size is omitted from some rows. Given values are once, few, many or a class for expanded clones.

clone size	D gene	V gene	J gene	CDR3 DNA	CDR3 protein
-	TRBD1	TRBV2	TRBJ2-2	TGTGCCAGCAGTGGGGAGACAGGGGCTTTTATCGGGGAGCTGTTTTTT	CASSGETGAFIGELFF
few	-	TRBV7-9	TRBJ1-1	TGTGCCAGCAGCCGAGGCTACACTGAAGCTTTCTTT	CASSRGYTEAFF
-	-	TRBV30	TRBJ2-1	TGTGCCTTCGACAGGATCTACAATGAGCAGTTCTTC	CAFDRIYNEQFF
few	TRBD2	TRBV9	TRBJ2-1	TGTGCCAGCAGCGTAGGACTAGCGGGAGCGGGGGCCTACAATGAGCAGTTCTTC	CASSVGLAGAGAYNEQFF
-	-	TRBV4-1	TRBJ2-1	TGCGCCAGCAGCTACGCAGGGGTGGTGGCGGATGAGCAGTTCTTC	CASSYAGVVADEQFF
-	TRBD1	TRBV7-9	TRBJ1-1	TGTGCCAGCAGTCCTCAGGGGGCGAGCCTGTACACTGAAGCTTTCTTT	CASSPQGASLYTEAFF
-	-	TRBV7-3	TRBJ1-1	TGTGCCAGCAGCACCCATACAGGGCGGGCTTTCTTT	CASSTHTGRAFF
-	-	TRBV7-3	TRBJ2-5	TGTGCCAGCAGCCCTCAGGGGCGCCTACAAGAGACCCAGTACTTC	CASSPQGRLQETQYF
-	-	TRBV7-8	TRBJ2-5	TGTGCCAGCAGCTTAGTTATCTCAGGGGAAGAGACCCAGTACTTC	CASSLVISGEETQYF
-	TRBD2	TRBV29-1	TRBJ2-1	TGCAGCGTTGAAGGAGAATGGACTAGCGGGAGGGCTAGCTCCTACAATGAGCAGTTCTTC	CSVEGEWTSGRASSYNEQFF
-	-	TRBV18	TRBJ1-1	TGTGCCAGCTCACCGAGGGAGGGCGCGAACACTGAAGCTTTCTTT	CASSPREGANTEAFF
-	-	TRBV9	TRBJ2-3	TGTGCCAGCAACAACTTAGCGAGTTGGCCTAGCACAGATACGCAGTATTTT	CASNNLASWPSTDTQYF
-	-	TRBV6-1	TRBJ2-1	TGTGCCAGCAGTGAAGCCGGGTTACTGCTTATCAATGAGCAGTTCTTC	CASSEAGLLLINEQFF
-	-	TRBV7-3	TRBJ2-1	TGTGCCAGCAGCTTAGGTCCGGGACATTCATACAATGAGCAGTTCTTC	CASSLGPGHSYNEQFF
-	TRBD1	TRBV5-1	TRBJ2-7	TGCGCCAGCAGCTTGGCCGGGACAGTCTACGAGCAGTACTTC	CASSLAGTVYEQYF
-	-	TRBV4-1	TRBJ2-1	TGCGCCAGCAGCCAAGGTACAGGGACCGAGGTTTACAATGAGCAGTTCTTC	CASSQGTGTEVYNEQFF
-	TRBD1	TRBV11-2	TRBJ2-3	TGTGCCAGCAGCCAGGGGGCCAACTTCTGGGATACGCAGTATTTT	CASSQGANFWDTQYF
-	-	TRBV2	TRBJ2-1	TGTGCCAGCAATGTTAGGGGATCCAATGAGCAGTTCTTC	CASNVRGSNEQFF
-	-	TRBV4-2	TRBJ1-4	TGTGCCAGCAGCCAAGATCTGGGGCTGCGTGAAAAACTGTTTTTT	CASSQDLGLREKLFF
few	-	TRBV3-1/TRBV3-2	TRBJ2-2	TGTGCCAGCAGCCAAGATCTCGGGTATACCGGGGAGCTGTTTTTT	CASSQDLGYTGELFF
few	-	TRBV7-8	TRBJ1-6	TGTGCCAGCAGCTCTCTGGGGAGCTCCTATAATTCACCCCTCCACTTT	CASSSLGSSYNSPLHF
-	-	TRBV3-1/TRBV3-2	TRBJ2-3	TGTGCCAGCAGCCAACTAGCCGCAGATACGCAGTATTTT	CASSQLAADTQYF
few	-	TRBV9	TRBJ1-2	TGTGCCAGCAACCTGGGACATTCTAACTATGGCTACACCTTC	CASNLGHSNYGYTF
-	TRBD2	TRBV18	TRBJ2-7	TGTGCCAGCTCGGGCCAGACTAGCGCCCGAGAGATGTACTTC	CASSGQTSAREMYF
-	TRBD2	TRBV3-1/TRBV3-2	TRBJ2-2	TGTGCCAGCAGCCAATTGGGAGGGAGAAACACCGGGGAGCTGTTTTTT	CASSQLGGRNTGELFF
-	TRBD1	TRBV4-1	TRBJ1-1	TGCGCCAGCAGCCAGGGGGACAGTCCTGAAGCTTTCTTT	CASSQGDSPEAFF
-	-	TRBV27	TRBJ2-2	TGTGCCAGCAGTTTATGGGCAGGCCAACGGGGTACCGGGGAGCTGTTTTTT	CASSLWAGQRGTGELFF
few	TRBD1	TRBV9	TRBJ2-5	TGTGCCAGCAGCGTCGGGACAGGGTCAGAGGAGACCCAGTACTTC	CASSVGTGSEETQYF